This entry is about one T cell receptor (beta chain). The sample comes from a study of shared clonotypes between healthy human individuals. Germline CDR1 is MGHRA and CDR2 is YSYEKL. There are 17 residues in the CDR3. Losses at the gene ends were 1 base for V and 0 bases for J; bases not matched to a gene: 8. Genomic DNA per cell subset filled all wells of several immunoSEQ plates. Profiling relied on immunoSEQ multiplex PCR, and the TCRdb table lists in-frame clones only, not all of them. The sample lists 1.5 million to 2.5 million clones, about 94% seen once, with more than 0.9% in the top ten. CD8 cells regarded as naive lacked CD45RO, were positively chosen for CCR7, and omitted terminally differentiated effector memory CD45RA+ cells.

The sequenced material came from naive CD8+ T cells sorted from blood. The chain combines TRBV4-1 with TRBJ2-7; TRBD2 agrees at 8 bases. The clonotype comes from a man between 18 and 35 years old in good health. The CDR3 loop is CASSQVSGGLSSYEQYF. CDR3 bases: TGCGCCAGCAGCCAAGTGAGCGGGGGCCTTAGCTCCTACGAGCAGTACTTC.